This T cell receptor beta chain was captured by sequencing in a study of T cell repertoires in cytomegalovirus infection. Study summary: A matching HLA type, together with CMV infection, was signaled by public TCR beta signatures.

Study-level results: HLA-C-restricted CMV clonotypes gave the most frequent clonotype in two of eight donors. Summed frequency of shared TCR beta families picked out CMV carriers who also had the relevant HLA.

Trimming removed 4 bases from V and 2 bases from J; junction bases left unmatched: 4. The CDR3 covers 15 residues. A note on this clonotype: Its target is not known.

TCRdb passed the reads through MiXCR, listing each CDR3 protein once. The sample gives 350,000 to 550,000 distinct CDR3 sequences, 25% to 40% of which show up once; around 15% is in the top ten. Sequencing used PBMCs. V gene TRBV12-3 or TRBV12-4 combines with J gene TRBJ2-3; 9 nucleotides align to TRBD2. The TCR originated in a human donor in good health (CMV status not recorded). Some clones in this sample may be carry-over from other donors' samples. The CDR3 bases are TGTGCCAGCAGTTCAGCGGGGGGTTTCACAGATACGCAGTATTTT. Its translation: CASSSAGGFTDTQYF.